This T cell receptor (beta chain) was profiled in a study of spatial heterogeneity in lung cancer. Study background: The study observed each unique TCR and UMI combination more than ten times on average in raw reads.

Documented time point: sample taken at primary tumor resection. Study findings and constraints: Relative to follow-up, resection was when ubiquitous expanded tumor TCRs appeared more in blood.

Per germline, CDR1 SGHRS and CDR2 YFSETQ. V gave up 1 base and J gave up 3 bases, with 5 bases separating them. The CDR3 has 14 amino acids. Ten or more counts support this clonotype. Its antigen remains unidentified. Every TCR cDNA molecule bore its own unique molecular identifier. One entry per CDR3 protein, called by TCRdb with MiXCR from the 5' RACE reads. Here the sample spans more than 65,000 distinct CDR3 sequences, around 7.8% being singletons. Sequences were derived from PBMCs, sampled at surgery. This clonotype originated in a male donor with early-stage non-small cell lung cancer. This rearrangement joins TRBV5-1 to TRBJ2-6, with D unclear. The CDR3: CASSLSDGANVLTF. CDR3 nucleotides: TGCGCCAGCAGCTTGTCTGATGGGGCCAACGTCCTGACTTTC.